What follows describes a single T cell receptor (beta chain). About 30,000 T cell genomes, or about 200 ng DNA, went into the sorted-subset replicate PCRs. Measured with immunoSEQ multiplex PCR; TCRdb has only the in-frame clones, and not every one. The data hold around 700,000 clones, with roughly 78% observed a single time. The record originates from a study of shared clonotypes between healthy human individuals. The overall study: Contributing individuals were a couple of females and a few males aged 18 to 49.

The CDR3 is 16 residues long. Germline V gene data show CDR1 as SGHRS and CDR2 as YFSETQ. The ends were cut back, 0 bases at V and 0 bases at J, with 11 bases in the middle. The sequence came from a woman aged 25 to 45 in good health. The chain combines TRBV5-1 with TRBJ2-3, with D perhaps assigned TRBD1 or TRBD2 (5 bases each). The sequencing input was memory CD4+ T cells sorted from blood. Subset noted: CD45RA-negative fraction. CDR3 sequence: CASSLEPGPSTDTQYF. The CDR3 nucleotides read TGCGCCAGCAGCTTGGAGCCGGGACCAAGCACAGATACGCAGTATTTT. Full variable domain (outside the CDR3, taken from reference TRBV5-1 and TRBJ2-3): KAGVTQTPRYLIKTRGQQVTLSCSPISGHRSVSWYQQTPGQGLQFLFEYFSETQRNKGNFPGRFSGRQFSNSRSEMNVSTLELGDSALYLCASSLEPGPSTDTQYFGPGTRLTVL.